One sample yielded the 20 T cell receptor beta chains listed below, sequenced in a study of shared clonotypes between healthy human individuals. TCRdb's table, derived via immunoSEQ multiplex PCR, lists solely in-frame clones and lacks some. The repertoire holds around 500,000 clones, 65% to 85% seen once, with roughly 13% in the top ten. Sequencing was performed on PBMCs. The receptors stem from a woman between 35 and 50 years old in good health. Some clones in this sample may be carry-over from other donors' samples.

The rearrangement links TRBV7-3 to TRBJ2-1; D not resolved. Trimming took off 1 base at V and 4 bases at J, with 14 bases between the two ends. Per the germline V gene, CDR1 is SGHTA and CDR2 is FQGTGA. This CDR3 comprises 16 residues. The chain's CDR3 is CASSLMVAERYNEQFF. In DNA form, the CDR3 reads TGTGCCAGCAGCTTAATGGTGGCGGAAAGATACAATGAGCAGTTCTTC.

The gene calls are TRBV28 and TRBJ2-3, with a weak D call TRBD2 (5 bases). V lost 6 bases and J 4 bases, leaving 11 bases between the germline ends. The CDR3 is made up of 13 amino acids. CDR1 is MDHEN, CDR2 SYDVKM, per germline. The CDR3 bases are TGTGCCAGCAGGGGTCTAGCTGCAGATACGCAGTATTTT. Protein sequence: CASRGLAADTQYF.

The chain combines TRBV30 with TRBJ2-1, with unresolved D. Germline V gene data show CDR1 as GTSNPN and CDR2 as SVGIG (reference sequence). The CDR3 extends over 15 amino acids. Trimming took 0 bases from V and 4 from J, leaving 13 bases between them. The CDR3 coding sequence is TGTGCCTGGAGTGTACGCGGAGATAGATACAATGAGCAGTTCTTC. Amino acid sequence: CAWSVRGDRYNEQFF.

There are many counts of this clone. This rearrangement joins TRBV10-3 to TRBJ1-4; maybe TRBD1 (5 bases). Germline V gene sequence: CDR1 ENHRY, CDR2 SYGVKD. CDR3 length: 12 amino acids. V lost 7 bases and J lost 6, with 9 bases in between. CDR3 in DNA: TGTGCCATCAAAGGGACGGATGAAAAACTGTTTTTT. This gives the protein CAIKGTDEKLFF.

This clone was detected only a few times. The J gene is TRBJ1-3, the V gene TRBV28, with 9 bases fitting TRBD1. The CDR3 is made up of 17 amino acids. Germline V CDR1 and CDR2: MDHEN, SYDVKM. With V trimmed by 5 bases and J by 0 bases, 8 bases remained unmatched. CDR3 region: CASSIRDRDLSGNTIYF. In DNA, the CDR3 is TGTGCCAGCAGTATTCGGGACAGGGACCTCTCTGGAAACACCATATATTTT. Full variable domain (missing parts from reference TRBV28 and TRBJ1-3): DVKVTQSSRYLVKRTGEKVFLECVQDMDHENMFWYRQDPGLGLRLIYFSYDVKMKEKGDIPEGYSVSREKKERFSLILESASTNQTSMYLCASSIRDRDLSGNTIYFGEGSWLTVV.

A word on this clone: This clone may be a read error of a much larger clone one base away. This CDR3 reads CANSQEAGGWYNEQFF. As DNA, the CDR3 is TGTGCCAACAGCCAAGAGGCGGGAGGGTGGTACAATGAGCAGTTCTTC. The gene calls are TRBV14 and TRBJ2-1; TRBD2 matches at 9 bases. This CDR3 spans 16 amino acids. Germline assignment: CDR1 SGHDN and CDR2 FVKESK.

A note on this clone: One base away lies a much larger clone, so this may be a sequencing read error. This chain uses TRBV2 with TRBJ1-2; TRBD1 matches at 10 bases. Germline V gene sequence: CDR1 SNHLY, CDR2 FYNNEI. This CDR3 region has 14 residues. V shed 6 bases, J shed 2 bases, and the junction held 3 bases outside the gene matches. CDR3 protein: CASSLGQGNYGYTF. The CDR3 nucleotides read TGTGCCAGCAGCTTGGGACAGGGGAACTATGGCTACACCTTC.

The sample holds a few counts of this clone. V and J are TRBV19 and TRBJ1-5, with a tentative D call TRBD1 (6 bases). Per germline, CDR1 LNHDA and CDR2 SQIVND (reference sequence). The CDR3 sequence is 14 residues long. V lost 5 bases, J lost 7 bases, and 15 bases lay in between. CDR3 region: CASSSQGQGQPQHF. CDR3 coding DNA: TGTGCCAGTAGTTCCCAGGGGCAGGGGCAGCCCCAGCATTTT.

This clone was observed once. The rearrangement uses TRBV7-2 and TRBJ2-7; D possibly uses TRBD1 or TRBD2 (7 bases each). CDR3 length: 14 amino acids. Germline V gene sequence: CDR1 SGHTA, CDR2 FQGNSA. Trimming removed 7 bases from V and 7 bases from J, with 20 bases in between. The DNA for the CDR3 is TGTGCCAGCACCTCTATAGCGGGCAGGGGGGAGCAGTACTTC. Protein: CASTSIAGRGEQYF.

CDR3: CASSVRQDGEQYF. As DNA, the CDR3 is TGTGCCAGCAGCGTACGACAGGACGGCGAGCAGTACTTC. The V gene is TRBV7-2, the J gene TRBJ2-7; a possible D gene is TRBD1 (6 bases). Trimming cost V 5 bases and J 6 bases, with 14 bases left between them. The CDR3 consists of 13 residues. Germline V gene sequence: CDR1 SGHTA, CDR2 FQGNSA. The whole variable domain, filled in from reference TRBV7-2 and TRBJ2-7, reads GAGVSQSPSNKVTEKGKDVELRCDPISGHTALYWYRQSLGQGLEFLIYFQGNSAPDKSGLPSDRFSAERTGGSVSTLTIQRTQQEDSAVYLCASSVRQDGEQYFGPGTRLTVT.

In this sample, this clone is medium-sized (0.01 to 0.1%). The same CDR3 also results from other DNA sequences found in this sample. The V gene is TRBV19, the J gene TRBJ1-5; tentatively, D is TRBD1 (5 bases). In germline, CDR1 is LNHDA, CDR2 SQIVND (reference sequence). The CDR3 has 13 amino acids. Trimming cost V 7 bases and J 3 bases, with 10 bases left between them. Here the CDR3 reads CASTVGTNQPQHF. CDR3 DNA sequence: TGTGCCAGTACCGTGGGGACCAATCAGCCCCAGCATTTT.

The V call is TRBV6-1, the J call TRBJ1-2; TRBD1 matches at 9 bases. Germline loops: CDR1 MNHNS, CDR2 SASEGT. Germline trimming cut 3 bases from V and 8 bases from J; bases unmatched to any gene: 10. This CDR3 is built from 15 residues. For the CDR3, the DNA is TGTGCCAGCAGTGAGGCTTGGGACAGGGTAACCGGCTACACCTTC. This codes for CASSEAWDRVTGYTF.

The J gene is TRBJ2-7, the V gene TRBV30, with 7 bases matching TRBD2. Germline V gives CDR1 GTSNPN, CDR2 SVGIG (reference sequence). The CDR3 runs to 15 residues. Trimming at V came to 0 bases and at J to 5 bases, leaving 10 bases not matched to a gene. CDR3 residues: CAWSVRGGFVDEQYF. The CDR3 DNA reads as TGTGCCTGGAGTGTACGGGGAGGGTTCGTGGACGAGCAGTACTTC.

The V gene is TRBV6-5, the J gene TRBJ1-5, with no clear D. Germline V gene lookup returns CDR1 MNHEY and CDR2 SVGAGI. The V and J ends lost 4 bases and 3 bases respectively, with 7 bases between them. The CDR3 loop spans 13 amino acids. The CDR3 DNA is TGTGCCAGCAGTTCCCAGCCCAATCAGCCCCAGCATTTT. As protein: CASSSQPNQPQHF.

V and J are TRBV2 and TRBJ2-1; 13 nucleotides match TRBD2. The length of the CDR3 is 15 residues. Germline trimming cut 5 bases from V and 8 bases from J; bases unmatched to any gene: 6. The V gene's germline CDR1 is SNHLY and CDR2 FYNNEI. CDR3 residues: CASSRTSGRPYEQFF. The CDR3 region has the DNA TGTGCCAGCAGTCGGACTAGCGGGAGACCTTATGAGCAGTTCTTC.

The V call is TRBV19, the J call TRBJ2-1, with TRBD1 identical over 8 bases. Trimming at V came to 6 bases and at J to 9 bases, leaving 13 bases not matched to a gene. This CDR3 is 15 amino acids long. In germline, CDR1 is LNHDA, CDR2 SQIVND (reference sequence). CDR3 DNA: TGTGCCAGTAGCCGGACAGGGACGGACGAGATTGAGCAGTTCTTC. It is translated as CASSRTGTDEIEQFF.

This clone was detected only a few times. The sample holds other DNA sequences that translate to the same CDR3. CDR3 sequence: CASSQNLGVQPQHF. CDR3 coding DNA: TGTGCCAGCAGCCAAAATCTGGGTGTCCAGCCCCAGCATTTT. The chain is built from TRBV4-2 and TRBJ1-5; no definite D call. Looked up from germline, CDR1 is LGHNA and CDR2 is YNFKEQ. Trimming took 2 bases from V and 7 from J, leaving 12 bases between them. The CDR3 contains 14 residues.

To note about this clone: A read error likely explains this, since a far larger clone differs by one base. The same CDR3 is also encoded by other DNA sequences in this sample. The J gene is TRBJ1-5, the V gene TRBV27; D not certain. Germline CDR1 is MNHEY and CDR2 is SMNVEV (reference sequence). CDR3 size: 14 residues. CDR3: CASSPLGGNQPQHF. Written as DNA, the CDR3 is TGTGCTAGCAGTCCATTGGGTGGCAATCAGCCCCAGCATTTT.

This clone was seen a single time. The chain combines TRBV19 with TRBJ2-5; D unresolved. CDR1 and CDR2 (germline): LNHDA, SQIVND (reference sequence). This CDR3 is built from 13 residues. V lost 1 base to trimming and J lost 11 bases, with 14 bases between them. This CDR3 is CASSIGVNSQQYF. The CDR3 DNA follows: TGTGCCAGTAGTATAGGAGTGAACAGCCAACAGTACTTC.

The J gene is TRBJ1-2, the V gene TRBV6-5, with D uncertain. Trimming took off 4 bases at V and 2 bases at J, with 8 bases between the two ends. CDR1 and CDR2 (germline): MNHEY, SVGAGI. The CDR3 runs to 13 residues. CDR3 sequence: CASSLAENYGYTF. The DNA for the CDR3 is TGTGCCAGCAGTTTGGCGGAGAACTATGGCTACACCTTC.